Listed here are 29 T cell receptor beta chains from one sample, sequenced in a study of shared T cell receptors in the human thymus. Profiled with immunoSEQ multiplex PCR; TCRdb holds only in-frame clones, not every one. The sample lists around 68,000 clones; 90% to 95% were seen once. The material sequenced was thymocytes. These receptors originate from a human donor.

The V and J genes are TRBV10-3 and TRBJ1-5; 12 positions agree with TRBD1. The CDR3 loop spans 17 amino acids. V lost 5 bases and J lost 1; bases outside the gene matches: 6. The germline gives CDR1 ENHRY, CDR2 SYGVKD. Here the CDR3 DNA reads TGTGCCATCAGTCCGGGACAGGGGGCCTTGAGCAATCAGCCCCAGCATTTT. Its protein product is CAISPGQGALSNQPQHF.

V gene TRBV4-1 combines with J gene TRBJ1-6, with a possible D match to TRBD1 (6 bases). CDR1 and CDR2 (germline): MGHRA, YSYEKL. The ends were cut back, 2 bases at V and 8 bases at J, with 22 bases in the middle. The CDR3 is 18 residues long. CDR3 loop: CASSQYKQGPFHYSPLHF. The CDR3 bases are TGCGCCAGCAGCCAATATAAGCAGGGGCCATTTCACTATTCACCCCTCCACTTT.

This clone has only one observation. The chain recombines TRBV14 with TRBJ1-6, with 11 bases fitting TRBD1. The CDR3 has 19 residues. The V and J ends lost 1 base and 5 bases, in that order; junction bases with no gene match: 10. Germline values: CDR1 SGHDN, CDR2 FVKESK. The CDR3 coding sequence is TGTGCCAGCAGCCAAGTCGGGACAGGGGGAGGAAATGATAATTCACCCCTCCACTTT. Translating it yields CASSQVGTGGGNDNSPLHF.

The rearrangement uses TRBV27 and TRBJ1-5, with D possibly TRBD1 on 5 matching bases. V lost 5 bases and J lost 4, with 9 bases in between. Germline V lookup: CDR1 MNHEY, CDR2 SMNVEV (reference sequence). CDR3 length: 13 amino acids. This chain's CDR3 is CASSPGLNQPQHF. CDR3 nucleotides: TGTGCCAGCAGTCCGGGGCTTAATCAGCCCCAGCATTTT.

This chain connects TRBV6-1 to TRBJ2-7, with D perhaps matching TRBD2 (6 bases). The CDR3 is 15 residues long. CDR1 is MNHNS and CDR2 is SASEGT in the germline V gene. Trimming removed 7 bases at V and 0 bases at J, with 16 bases between. DNA of the CDR3: TGTGCCAGCAAGACCGAATCGGAGGGCTCCTACGAGCAGTACTTC. It specifies CASKTESEGSYEQYF.

CDR3 amino acids: CASSPDEDRGRMNTEAFF. The CDR3 DNA reads TGTGCCAGCTCACCCGACGAGGACAGGGGGCGCATGAACACTGAAGCTTTCTTT. The gene calls are TRBV18 and TRBJ1-1; 11 bases fit TRBD1. CDR1 is KGHSH, CDR2 LQKENI, per germline. V was pared by 3 bases and J by 0 bases, with 9 bases of the junction left unmatched. The CDR3 totals 18 residues.

The chain couples TRBV4-3 to TRBJ1-1; maybe TRBD1 (5 bases). CDR1 is LGHNA, CDR2 YSLEER, per germline. The CDR3 spans 18 residues. The ends were cut back, 0 bases at V and 4 bases at J, with 21 bases in the middle. The CDR3 is CASSQEKGRDPSSTEAFF. In DNA form, the CDR3 reads TGCGCCAGCAGCCAAGAAAAGGGGAGGGACCCGTCTAGCACTGAAGCTTTCTTT.

The chain joins TRBV6-1 to TRBJ2-7; D gene ambiguous. Per germline, CDR1 MNHNS and CDR2 SASEGT. The CDR3 loop spans 16 amino acids. V lost 1 base, J lost 3 bases, and 16 bases lay in between. CDR3 DNA: TGTGCCAGCAGTGAAGGGGTAATTGGGCGGAACTACGAGCAGTACTTC. Its translation is CASSEGVIGRNYEQYF.

CDR3 loop: CASSIQLYHRGTPRLAKNIQYF. CDR3 DNA: TGTGCCAGTAGTATTCAACTTTACCACCGAGGGACACCAAGATTAGCCAAAAACATTCAGTACTTC. This sequence joins TRBV19 and TRBJ2-4; a weak D match, TRBD1 (6 bases). V lost 3 bases and J 0 bases, leaving 30 bases between the germline ends. The CDR3 sequence is 22 residues long. Germline CDR1 LNHDA, CDR2 SQIVND (reference sequence).

This rearrangement joins TRBV11-2 to TRBJ1-2; no clear D gene. There are 14 residues in the CDR3. V gave up 1 base and J gave up 8 bases, with 14 bases separating them. From germline, CDR1 is SGHAT and CDR2 FQNNGV. Here the CDR3 DNA reads TGTGCCAGCAGCTTAGTGGGCCGGCGAAGGGGCTACACCTTC. It yields the protein CASSLVGRRRGYTF.

CDR3 nucleotides: TGTGCCAGCAGCTTAGCGCCCGGGACTAGCGGGGGGGCCTTTGAGACCCAGTACTTC. Translated: CASSLAPGTSGGAFETQYF. This sequence joins TRBV7-6 and TRBJ2-5, with 16 nucleotides matching TRBD2. The CDR3 sequence is 19 residues long. V lost 0 bases to trimming and J lost 5 bases; unmatched junction nucleotides: 9. CDR1 SGHVS and CDR2 FNYEAQ come from the germline V gene.

This clone was observed once. This sequence joins TRBV4-1 and TRBJ2-7; the match to TRBD1 covers 8 bases. The germline V gene encodes CDR1 MGHRA and CDR2 YSYEKL. The CDR3 totals 17 residues. J was trimmed by 0 bases and V by 0 bases; bases with no gene match: 7. The CDR3 region is CASSQDAGDRSSYEQYF. The CDR3 DNA reads TGCGCCAGCAGCCAAGATGCCGGGGACAGGAGCTCCTACGAGCAGTACTTC.

The V gene is TRBV7-2, the J gene TRBJ1-2, with D possibly TRBD1 on 5 matching bases. The CDR3 covers 15 residues. The V end lost 2 bases, the J end lost 3 bases, and 13 bases lay between the germline ends. Per germline, CDR1 SGHTA and CDR2 FQGNSA. The CDR3 here is CASSLNVEGHYGYTF. The CDR3 DNA sequence: TGTGCCAGCAGCTTAAACGTAGAGGGGCACTATGGCTACACCTTC. Based on the CDR3 plus reference TRBV7-2 and TRBJ1-2, the full variable domain is GAGVSQSPSNKVTEKGKDVELRCDPISGHTALYWYRQSLGQGLEFLIYFQGNSAPDKSGLPSDRFSAERTGGSVSTLTIQRTQQEDSAVYLCASSLNVEGHYGYTFGSGTRLTVV.

The gene calls are TRBV7-2 and TRBJ2-7; tentatively, D is TRBD2 (5 bases). The length of the CDR3 is 17 residues. Trimming removed 5 bases at V and 1 base at J, with 21 bases between. Looked up from germline, CDR1 is SGHTA and CDR2 is FQGNSA. In DNA, the CDR3 is TGTGCCAGCAGCCGGGGTAGCGAGAGACTTATATCCTACGAGCAGTACTTC. Translated, it gives CASSRGSERLISYEQYF.

J is TRBJ2-2 and V is TRBV9; D gene unclear. The CDR3 runs 13 residues. V was trimmed by 0 bases and J by 2 bases, leaving 2 bases between them. Germline CDR1 is SGDLS and CDR2 is YYNGEE. The CDR3 region is CASSVGNTGELFF. The CDR3 region has the DNA TGTGCCAGCAGCGTAGGAAACACCGGGGAGCTGTTTTTT.

The gene calls are TRBV4-3 and TRBJ2-7; tentative D call: TRBD2 (6 bases). This CDR3 region has 17 residues. Per the germline V gene, CDR1 is LGHNA and CDR2 is YSLEER. V was pared by 1 base and J by 2 bases, with 18 bases between. The CDR3 loop is CASSQVRVGDSAYEQYF. As DNA, the CDR3 is TGCGCCAGCAGCCAAGTCCGGGTAGGGGACTCAGCCTACGAGCAGTACTTC.

The rearrangement joins TRBV19 to TRBJ2-5; 8 positions agree with TRBD1. V lost 6 bases, J lost 3 bases, and 9 bases stayed unmatched. Germline V CDR1 and CDR2: LNHDA, SQIVND (reference sequence). This CDR3 is 15 amino acids long. CDR3 residues: CASSLRTGRKETQYF. Here the CDR3 DNA reads TGTGCCAGTAGCCTAAGGACAGGGAGGAAAGAGACCCAGTACTTC.

This sequence joins TRBV6-1 and TRBJ2-7; D may correspond to TRBD1 or TRBD2 (5 bases each). The germline V and J ends were trimmed by 7 bases and 6 bases, with 19 bases remaining between them. The CDR3 is made up of 14 amino acids. The germline V gene has CDR1 MNHNS and CDR2 SASEGT. Here the CDR3 DNA reads TGTGCCAGCACCCCCGGGACCCCGCTGAGCGAGCAGTACTTC. Its protein product is CASTPGTPLSEQYF.

V usage is TRBV5-4 and J usage is TRBJ2-3; D remains unclear. Per germline, CDR1 SGHNT and CDR2 YYREEE (reference sequence). With 0 bases removed from V and 8 bases from J, the gap between germline ends came to 4 bases. The CDR3 loop spans 11 amino acids. As DNA, the CDR3 is TGTGCCAGCAGCTTGGTTGGTACGCAGTATTTT. Residues: CASSLVGTQYF.

The chain uses TRBV9 and TRBJ1-6, with 10 bases matching TRBD1. Unmatched junction bases numbered 2, after V lost 0 bases and J lost 8 bases. Germline values: CDR1 SGDLS, CDR2 YYNGEE. The CDR3 is 15 amino acids. The CDR3 DNA sequence: TGTGCCAGCAGCGTAGGGGGACAGGGGCATTCACCCCTCCACTTT. Its protein product is CASSVGGQGHSPLHF.

The chain is built from TRBV10-3 and TRBJ2-7; 9 nucleotides align to TRBD2. V lost 2 bases and J lost 4; bases outside the gene matches: 6. The CDR3 is 15 residues long. Germline V CDR1 and CDR2: ENHRY, SYGVKD. CDR3 protein: CAISEGSGGGYEQYF. The DNA for the CDR3 is TGTGCCATCAGTGAGGGTAGCGGGGGTGGGTACGAGCAGTACTTC.

J is TRBJ2-5 and V is TRBV7-8; 14 nucleotides line up with TRBD2. The length of the CDR3 is 22 residues. V shed 3 bases, J shed 4 bases, and the junction held 22 bases outside the gene matches. In germline, CDR1 is SGHVS, CDR2 FQNEAQ. The CDR3 DNA is TGTGCCAGCAGCTTTCTCCGGCTAAGTGGGACTAGCGGGGGCCAAACCTCAGAGACCCAGTACTTC. Its protein product is CASSFLRLSGTSGGQTSETQYF. The whole variable domain, filled in from reference TRBV7-8 and TRBJ2-5, reads GAGVSQSPRYKVAKRGQDVALRCDPISGHVSLFWYQQALGQGPEFLTYFQNEAQLDKSGLPSDRFFAERPEGSVSTLKIQRTQQEDSAVYLCASSFLRLSGTSGGQTSETQYFGPGTRLLVL.

The chain links TRBV4-3 to TRBJ2-5; the D call may be TRBD1 or TRBD2 (5 bases each). The CDR3 covers 13 residues. Per the germline V gene, CDR1 is LGHNA and CDR2 is YSLEER. V shed 4 bases and J shed 5 bases, with 11 bases lying between them. The CDR3 loop reads CASSPGRWETQYF. The CDR3 DNA is TGCGCCAGCAGCCCGGGGCGGTGGGAGACCCAGTACTTC.

The chain is built from TRBV10-3 and TRBJ2-3, with D possibly TRBD1 on 7 matching bases. In germline, CDR1 is ENHRY, CDR2 SYGVKD. The CDR3 loop spans 15 amino acids. Between the trimmed V and J ends, which lost 6 bases and 4 bases, there was a span of 17 bases. In DNA, the CDR3 is TGTGCCATCAGGACAGAGGGGGGACAGTCAGATACGCAGTATTTT. Translation gives CAIRTEGGQSDTQYF.

This chain links TRBV6-1 with TRBJ1-5; maybe TRBD1 (6 bases). Germline-derived CDR1 and CDR2 are MNHNS and SASEGT. Trimming took 2 bases from V and 0 from J, leaving 20 bases between them. The CDR3 is 19 amino acids. DNA of the CDR3: TGTGCCAGCAGTGAATTAGGCCGGGACATTTATTATAGCAATCAGCCCCAGCATTTT. As protein: CASSELGRDIYYSNQPQHF.

This chain uses TRBV10-3 with TRBJ1-4; TRBD1 matches 11 bases. The CDR3 contains 15 residues. With 4 bases clipped from V and 6 bases from J, the junction kept 4 bases outside the gene matches. The germline V gene encodes CDR1 ENHRY and CDR2 SYGVKD. CDR3 DNA sequence: TGTGCCATCAGTGGGACAGGGGGCGAGGATGAAAAACTGTTTTTT. The encoded protein is CAISGTGGEDEKLFF.

V usage is TRBV27 and J usage is TRBJ2-1; TRBD1 matches at 8 bases. This CDR3 region has 14 residues. V trimming: 3 bases; J trimming: 3 bases; junction bases outside the gene matches: 1. In germline, CDR1 is MNHEY, CDR2 SMNVEV (reference sequence). The CDR3 sequence: CASSFTGGYNEQFF. The CDR3 coding sequence is TGTGCCAGCAGTTTTACAGGGGGCTACAATGAGCAGTTCTTC.

The rearrangement uses TRBV25-1 and TRBJ2-1; no clear D. CDR3 length: 15 amino acids. CDR1 is MGHDK, CDR2 SYGVNS, per germline. V lost 7 bases and J lost 4, with 17 bases in between. In DNA, the CDR3 is TGTGCCAGCAATGGACCGGGTCCGAAATACAATGAGCAGTTCTTC. As protein: CASNGPGPKYNEQFF. The full variable domain, completed using reference TRBV25-1 and TRBJ2-1, is EADIYQTPRYLVIGTGKKITLECSQTMGHDKMYWYQQDPGMELHLIHYSYGVNSTEKGDLSSESTVSRIRTEHFPLTLESARPSHTSQYLCASNGPGPKYNEQFFGPGTRLTVL.

The V and J genes are TRBV6-1 and TRBJ1-2, with no clear D. V shed 2 bases and J shed 7 bases, with 5 bases lying between them. CDR3 size: 11 residues. The germline V gene encodes CDR1 MNHNS and CDR2 SASEGT. CDR3 nucleotide sequence: TGTGCCAGCAGTGAACGAGGTGGCTACACCTTC. It translates to CASSERGGYTF.